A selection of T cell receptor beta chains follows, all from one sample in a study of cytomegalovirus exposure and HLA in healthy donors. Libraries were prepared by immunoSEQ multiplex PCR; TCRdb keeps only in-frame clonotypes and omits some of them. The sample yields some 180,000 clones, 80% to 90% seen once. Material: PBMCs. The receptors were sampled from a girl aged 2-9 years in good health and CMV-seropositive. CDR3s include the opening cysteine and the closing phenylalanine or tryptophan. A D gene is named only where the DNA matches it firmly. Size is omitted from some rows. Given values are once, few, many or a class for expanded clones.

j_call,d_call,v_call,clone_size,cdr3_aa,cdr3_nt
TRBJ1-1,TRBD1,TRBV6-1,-,CASSFTGGQNTEAFF,TGTGCCAGCAGTTTTACAGGGGGACAGAACACTGAAGCTTTCTTT
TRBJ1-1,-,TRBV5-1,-,CASSYGSGGDNTEAFF,TGCGCCAGCAGCTATGGATCAGGAGGGGATAACACTGAAGCTTTCTTT
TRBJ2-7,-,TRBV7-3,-,CASSLTGLRGEGKYF,TGTGCCAGCAGCTTAACAGGGTTGCGGGGCGAGGGAAAGTACTTC
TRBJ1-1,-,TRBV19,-,CASRNAGRCEAFF,TGTGCCAGTAGAAACGCAGGCCGGTGTGAGGCTTTCTTT
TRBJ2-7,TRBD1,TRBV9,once,CASSGRQGNEQYF,TGTGCCAGCAGCGGACGACAGGGAAACGAGCAGTACTTC
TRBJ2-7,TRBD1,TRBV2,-,CASRGDRAYEQYF,TGTGCCAGCAGGGGGGACAGGGCCTACGAGCAGTACTTC
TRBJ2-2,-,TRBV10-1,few,CASSDSGTGELFF,TGCGCCAGCAGTGACTCAGGGACCGGGGAGCTGTTTTTT
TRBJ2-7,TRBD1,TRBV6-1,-,CASSVGGPYEQYF,TGTGCCAGCAGTGTAGGGGGCCCCTACGAGCAGTACTTC
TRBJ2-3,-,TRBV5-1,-,CASSSRDTGFRTDTQYF,TGCGCCAGCAGCTCACGGGACACAGGATTCCGCACAGATACGCAGTATTTT
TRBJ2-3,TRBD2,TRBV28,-,CASSLGPTAGVTDTQYF,TGTGCCAGCAGTTTAGGGCCAACAGCGGGGGTCACAGATACGCAGTATTTT
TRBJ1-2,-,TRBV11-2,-,CASSQNGAEYGYTF,TGTGCCAGCAGCCAAAATGGGGCCGAGTATGGCTACACCTTC
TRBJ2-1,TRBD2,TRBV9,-,CASSSRAGHAYNEQFF,TGTGCCAGCAGCTCTAGAGCGGGGCACGCCTACAATGAGCAGTTCTTC
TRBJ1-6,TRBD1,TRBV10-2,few,CASTRQGNSPLHF,TGCGCCAGCACTAGACAGGGAAATTCACCCCTCCACTTT
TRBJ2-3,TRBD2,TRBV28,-,CASSFLSSGKTNTQYF,TGTGCCAGCAGTTTCCTATCTAGCGGAAAGACTAATACGCAGTATTTT
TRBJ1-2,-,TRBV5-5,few,CASSSTREGHGYTF,TGTGCCAGCAGCTCCACCAGGGAGGGGCATGGCTACACCTTC
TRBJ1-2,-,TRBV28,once,CASSLSWTASYGYTF,TGTGCCAGCAGTTTATCTTGGACAGCGTCCTATGGCTACACCTTC
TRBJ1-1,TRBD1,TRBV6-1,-,CASGPSGTGVEAFF,TGTGCCAGCGGCCCGTCCGGGACAGGGGTTGAAGCTTTCTTT
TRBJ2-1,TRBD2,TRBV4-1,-,CASSQYGGKVAGSGEQFF,TGCGCCAGCAGCCAATATGGAGGTAAGGTAGCGGGATCGGGGGAGCAGTTCTTC
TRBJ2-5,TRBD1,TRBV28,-,CASSSPGQGKETQYF,TGTGCCAGCAGTTCTCCTGGACAGGGCAAAGAGACCCAGTACTTC
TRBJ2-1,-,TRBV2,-,CASTEGVMYNEQFF,TGTGCCAGCACCGAAGGGGTAATGTACAATGAGCAGTTCTTC
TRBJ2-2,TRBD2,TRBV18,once,CASSPLSLLAGGNTGELFF,TGTGCCAGCTCACCACTCAGCCTGCTAGCGGGGGGGAACACCGGGGAGCTGTTTTTT
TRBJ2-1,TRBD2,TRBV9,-,CASSVDGGRAAVRFGEQFF,TGTGCCAGCAGCGTAGATGGCGGGAGGGCCGCTGTCAGGTTTGGTGAGCAGTTCTTC
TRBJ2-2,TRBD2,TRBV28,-,CASSPLGGRRTGELFF,TGTGCCAGCAGCCCCCTGGGCGGGAGACGCACCGGGGAGCTGTTTTTT
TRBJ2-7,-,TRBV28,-,CASSLTSLYEQYF,TGTGCCAGCAGTTTGACTTCGCTCTACGAGCAGTACTTC
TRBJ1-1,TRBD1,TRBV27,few,CATWTGVTEAFF,TGTGCCACCTGGACAGGGGTCACTGAAGCTTTCTTT
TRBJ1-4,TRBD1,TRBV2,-,CASSRDRNTNEKLFF,TGTGCCAGCAGTCGGGACAGGAATACTAATGAAAAACTGTTTTTT
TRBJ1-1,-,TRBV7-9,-,CASSLEGQGSAEAFF,TGTGCCAGCAGCTTAGAGGGGCAGGGGAGCGCTGAAGCTTTCTTT
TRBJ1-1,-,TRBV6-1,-,CASSHEPGRAEAFF,TGTGCCAGCAGTCATGAACCGGGGAGGGCTGAAGCTTTCTTT
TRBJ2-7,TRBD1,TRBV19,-,CASSAGTGSSYEQYF,TGTGCCAGTAGCGCCGGGACAGGGTCCTCCTACGAGCAGTACTTC
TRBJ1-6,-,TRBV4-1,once,CASSQGGGGNSPLHF,TGCGCCAGCAGCCAAGGCGGGGGTGGGAATTCACCCCTCCACTTT
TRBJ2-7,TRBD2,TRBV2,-,CASSELAGSYEQYF,TGTGCCAGCAGTGAACTAGCGGGTAGCTACGAGCAGTACTTC
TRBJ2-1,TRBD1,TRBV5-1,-,CASSSEVQGAENNEQFF,TGCGCCAGCAGCTCGGAAGTACAGGGGGCGGAAAACAATGAGCAGTTCTTC
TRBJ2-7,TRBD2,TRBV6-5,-,CASSYRASGPYEQYF,TGTGCCAGCAGTTACCGGGCTAGCGGGCCGTACGAGCAGTACTTC
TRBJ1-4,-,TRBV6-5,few,CASSYGPYNEKLFF,TGTGCCAGCAGTTACGGGCCGTATAATGAAAAACTGTTTTTT
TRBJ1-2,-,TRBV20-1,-,CSANRDGYTF,TGCAGTGCTAACAGGGATGGCTACACCTTC
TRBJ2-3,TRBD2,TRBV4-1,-,CASSQPTSGNRQPYF,TGCGCCAGCAGCCAACCGACTAGCGGGAATCGGCAGCCGTATTTT
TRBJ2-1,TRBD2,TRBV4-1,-,CASSGLAGVTGNEQFF,TGCGCCAGTTCAGGACTAGCGGGGGTAACGGGGAATGAGCAGTTCTTC
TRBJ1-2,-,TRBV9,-,CASSEPGGYYGYTF,TGTGCCAGCAGCGAGCCCGGAGGGTACTATGGCTACACCTTC
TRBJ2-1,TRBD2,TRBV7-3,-,CASSVNGTSEFF,TGTGCCAGCAGCGTGAACGGGACTAGTGAGTTCTTC
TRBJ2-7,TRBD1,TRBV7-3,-,CASSEGTGSYEQYF,TGTGCCAGCAGTGAGGGGACAGGGTCATACGAGCAGTACTTC
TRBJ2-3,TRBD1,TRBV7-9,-,CASSTGGATDTQYF,TGTGCCAGCAGTACAGGGGGCGCAACAGATACGCAGTATTTT
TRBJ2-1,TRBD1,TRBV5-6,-,CASSLVRTGSSYNEQFF,TGTGCCAGCAGCTTGGTCCGGACAGGGAGCTCCTACAATGAGCAGTTCTTC
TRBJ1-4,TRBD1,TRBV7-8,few,CASSLSATGVKKLFF,TGTGCCAGCAGCTTATCGGCGACAGGGGTGAAAAAACTGTTTTTT
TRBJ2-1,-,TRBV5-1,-,CASGNAETVYNEQFF,TGCGCCAGCGGTAACGCAGAGACAGTGTACAATGAGCAGTTCTTC
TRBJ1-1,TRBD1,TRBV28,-,CASSPGGENTEAFF,TGTGCCAGCAGCCCAGGGGGCGAGAACACTGAAGCTTTCTTT
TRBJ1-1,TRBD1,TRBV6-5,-,CASSETQGDEAFF,TGTGCCAGCAGTGAGACCCAGGGGGATGAAGCTTTCTTT
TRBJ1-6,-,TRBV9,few,CASSVAASSYNSPLHF,TGTGCCAGCAGCGTAGCAGCGAGCTCCTATAATTCACCCCTCCACTTT
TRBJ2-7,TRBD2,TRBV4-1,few,CASSQVRGRGGEQYF,TGCGCCAGCAGCCAAGTGAGAGGGAGGGGAGGCGAGCAGTACTTC
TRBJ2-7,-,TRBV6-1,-,CASIPDRRYEQYF,TGTGCCAGCATTCCGGACAGACGATACGAGCAGTACTTC
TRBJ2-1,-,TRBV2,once,CASSNTGSSYNEQFF,TGTGCCAGCAGCAATACAGGTAGCTCCTACAATGAGCAGTTCTTC
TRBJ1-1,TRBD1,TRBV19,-,CASTLDRGTEAFF,TGTGCCAGTACCCTCGACAGGGGGACTGAAGCTTTCTTT